This record covers a single T cell receptor beta chain. Its antigen remains unknown. Produced via immunoSEQ multiplex PCR; TCRdb's table is partial and in-frame only. The table lists some 40,000 clones, approximately 70% of them singletons. The data were obtained in a study of PD-1 blockade in classical Hodgkin lymphoma. Whole-study context: Nivolumab dosed at 3 mg/kg went to patients intravenously every 2 weeks. Broader study findings: Nivolumab starters within 1 year of ASCT were excluded. It was CD4+ TCR diversity, not CD8+, that rose significantly by C4D1.

Each patient's relapse followed autologous stem cell transplantation, and brentuximab vedotin exposure varied. This sequence was found in a human donor with classical Hodgkin lymphoma. The sequencing here drew on peripheral blood mononuclear cells (PBMCs), taken before the second cycle of nivolumab.

CDR3 protein: CASSTLREGNTIYF. Written as DNA, the CDR3 is TGTGCCAGTAGTACCCTAAGGGAAGGAAACACCATATATTTT. The gene calls are TRBV19 and TRBJ1-3; D not certain. The germline gives CDR1 LNHDA, CDR2 SQIVND (reference sequence). Trimming took 4 bases from V and 4 from J, leaving 11 bases between them. There are 14 residues in the CDR3.